This entry describes one TCR beta chain. Its antigen has not been determined. No clone much larger than this one lies a single base away; base qualities are absent. Reading from cysteine to phenylalanine, the CDR3 counts 13 amino acids. The CDR3 DNA has 39 bases and is translated from base 1. The trim is 9 bases for V and 0 bases for J, with a gap of 12 bases between the germline ends. CDR1 is given as LNHDA and CDR2 as SQIVND, both from the germline V gene (reference sequence). These data come from a study of blood T cell repertoires in COVID-19 (dated by TCRdb to between 2020 and 2021). For the wider study: Collaborator samples came from the United States, Italy and Spain and covered acute and convalescent phases of COVID-19. The material from the prospective study consisted of cDNA or gDNA derived from T cells, B-cell-depleted T cells, or PBMCs. Deeply sampled blood TCRbeta repertoires from subjects exposed to, actively infected with, or recovered from COVID-19 were included in the dataset. The repertoires were made available in a free public database intended to serve as a resource for research on the immune response to SARS-CoV-2. Samples were obtained from the ongoing ImmuneRACE study (first 160 participants) and from over 1,000 subjects provided by 6 global collaborators. Nearly every sample came with metadata listing a de-identified subject ID, COVID-19 status, age in years and sex. HLA class I and class II types, where available, came from metadata supplied by the sample provider rather than from assay-based typing. Summary of the overall study and its limitations: The amount of clinical and demographic metadata varied by source and participant and was provided uncurated.

TCRbeta CDR3 regions were amplified from genomic DNA by means of the immunoSEQ Assay, a bias-controlled multiplex PCR. For the original study's pipeline: Nucleated cell counts per sample were estimated from amplification of reference gene primers within the assay. Sequence reads were collapsed and filtered to measure the absolute abundance of every unique TCRbeta CDR3 rearrangement. Productive Simpson clonality was computed per sample as the square root of Simpson's diversity index over productive rearrangements. TCRdb stores this immuneACCESS table with in-frame sequences only. Part of the clones is absent; in the studies checked, under half of the shortfall reflects unresolved V genes, and no reason is known for the rest. That table supplies the V and J calls and clone size; D and trimming were determined from the DNA. Recorded for this sample are 260,000 or so clones; roughly 90% of them occurred a single time. The biggest ten clones account for around 0.67% of the sample.

Whole blood was collected in K2EDTA tubes by collaborating institutions according to the institutions' own protocols. Collaborator samples were shipped for TCRbeta analysis as frozen whole blood, isolated PBMCs, or DNA extracted from either sample type. This sequence originates from a human donor in a cohort sampled during active COVID-19. Source material: peripheral blood. This chain is built from TRBV19 and TRBJ2-7; possibly the D gene is TRBD1, per 5 matching bases. CDR3 reads: CASSDSPSYEQYF. DNA sequence: TGTGCCAGCTCAGACAGCCCCTCCTACGAGCAGTACTTC.